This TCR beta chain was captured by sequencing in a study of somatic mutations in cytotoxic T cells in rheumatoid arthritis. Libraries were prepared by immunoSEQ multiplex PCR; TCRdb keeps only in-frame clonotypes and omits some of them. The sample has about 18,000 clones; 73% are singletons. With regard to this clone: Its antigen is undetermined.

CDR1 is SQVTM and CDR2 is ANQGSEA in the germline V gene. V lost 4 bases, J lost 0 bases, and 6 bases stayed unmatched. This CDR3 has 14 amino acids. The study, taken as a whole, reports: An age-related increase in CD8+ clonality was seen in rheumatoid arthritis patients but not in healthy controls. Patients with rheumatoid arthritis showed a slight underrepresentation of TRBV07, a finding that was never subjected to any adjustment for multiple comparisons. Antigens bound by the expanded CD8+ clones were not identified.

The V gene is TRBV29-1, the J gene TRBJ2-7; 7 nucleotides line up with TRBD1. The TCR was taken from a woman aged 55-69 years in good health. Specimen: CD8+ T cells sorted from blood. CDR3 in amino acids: CSVVGAGGSYEQYF. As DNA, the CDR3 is TGCAGCGTTGTCGGGGCAGGGGGCTCCTACGAGCAGTACTTC.